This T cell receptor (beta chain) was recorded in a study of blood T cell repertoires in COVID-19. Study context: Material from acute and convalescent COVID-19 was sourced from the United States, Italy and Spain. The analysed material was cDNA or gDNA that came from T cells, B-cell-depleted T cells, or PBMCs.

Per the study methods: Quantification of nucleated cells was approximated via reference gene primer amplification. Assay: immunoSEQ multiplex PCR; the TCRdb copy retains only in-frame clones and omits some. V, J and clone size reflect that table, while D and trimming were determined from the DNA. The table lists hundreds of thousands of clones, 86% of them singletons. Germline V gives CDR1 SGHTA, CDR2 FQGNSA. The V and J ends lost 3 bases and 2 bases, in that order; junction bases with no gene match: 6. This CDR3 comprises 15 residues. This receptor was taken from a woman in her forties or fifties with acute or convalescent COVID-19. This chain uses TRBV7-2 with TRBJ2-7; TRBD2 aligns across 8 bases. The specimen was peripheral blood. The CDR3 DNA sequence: TGTGCCAGCAGCTTGGATCCGGGAGGGCCCTACGAGCAGTACTTC. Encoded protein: CASSLDPGGPYEQYF.